These 25 T cell receptor beta chains came from one sample sequenced in a study of T cells in Graves' hyperthyroidism and ophthalmopathy. Amplification of TCR beta CDR3 regions used RNA as the template. Carried out on the TCR CDR3, a first-round RT-PCR used the HTBI primer set. Via MiXCR, TCRdb re-called the multiplex PCR reads, giving one row per CDR3 protein. The sample has 540,000 or so distinct CDR3 sequences, roughly 14% seen once. The sample taken for sequencing was blood. The receptor set was obtained from a woman in her thirties with Graves' hyperthyroidism.

The table lists this clonotype with many counts. The chain employs TRBV30 and TRBJ1-1; D is unclear. Trimming took 5 bases from V and 0 from J, leaving 10 bases between them. This CDR3 is 13 amino acids long. Germline V lookup: CDR1 GTSNPN, CDR2 SVGIG (reference sequence). The CDR3 reads CAWRGGVNTEAFF. DNA of the CDR3: TGTGCCTGGCGCGGCGGGGTGAACACTGAAGCTTTCTTT.

V usage is TRBV27 and J usage is TRBJ2-2, with a possible D match to TRBD2 (6 bases). Per the germline V gene, CDR1 is MNHEY and CDR2 is SMNVEV (reference sequence). This CDR3 is 15 amino acids long. V shed 7 bases and J shed 4 bases, with 16 bases lying between them. The CDR3 here is CASTGWRDGTGELFF. DNA of the CDR3: TGTGCCAGCACCGGCTGGAGGGACGGCACCGGGGAGCTGTTTTTT.

The table lists this clonotype with a few counts. This chain uses TRBV6-1 with TRBJ2-1; no reliable D call. V was cut by 5 bases and J by 5 bases, with 16 bases left in between. The CDR3 loop spans 15 amino acids. The germline V gene has CDR1 MNHNS and CDR2 SASEGT. The CDR3 sequence: CASSPLHSTHNEQFF. The CDR3 DNA reads TGTGCCAGCAGTCCCTTGCACAGTACCCACAATGAGCAGTTCTTC.

This clonotype was detected only a few times. The chain has TRBV29-1 and TRBJ2-1, with a possible D match to TRBD2 (5 bases). This CDR3 has 13 residues. The ends were cut back, 6 bases at V and 0 bases at J, with 9 bases in the middle. The germline gives CDR1 SQVTM, CDR2 ANQGSEA. This CDR3 is CSVRTRSYNEQFF. As DNA, the CDR3 is TGCAGCGTAAGGACTCGCTCCTACAATGAGCAGTTCTTC.

This clonotype was counted ten times or more. The chain has TRBV3-1 and TRBJ2-3, with TRBD2 matching over 8 bases. The germline gives CDR1 LGHDT, CDR2 YNNKEL (reference sequence). This CDR3 has 17 amino acids. The junction had 11 bases not matched to a gene; V was cut back by 5 bases and J by 1 base. The CDR3 reads CASSCNQRGSCTDTQYF. The DNA for the CDR3 is TGTGCCAGCAGCTGTAATCAGCGGGGGTCCTGCACAGATACGCAGTATTTT.

In this sample, this clonotype turned up many times. The CDR3 region is CASSLDGRATDTQYF. For the CDR3, the DNA is TGTGCCAGCAGCTTAGACGGGAGGGCCACAGATACGCAGTATTTT. The genes are TRBV11-3 and TRBJ2-3, with TRBD2 matching 8 bases. Trimming cost V 0 bases and J 2 bases; bases outside gene matches: 1. The CDR3 loop spans 15 amino acids. Per the germline V gene, CDR1 is SGHNT and CDR2 is YENEEA.

This clonotype was seen a few times. Here the CDR3 DNA reads TGTGCCAGTAGACAAGACCTCTTACAGGGAAGCGAGCAGTACTTC. Translated: CASRQDLLQGSEQYF. The chain links TRBV19 to TRBJ2-7; TRBD1 is a possible D gene (6 bases). V lost 6 bases and J 6 bases, leaving 21 bases between the germline ends. Germline lookup yields CDR1 LNHDA and CDR2 SQIVND (reference sequence). The CDR3 length is 15 residues.

The rearrangement uses TRBV5-1 and TRBJ2-3; 10 bases agree with TRBD2. The CDR3 loop spans 14 amino acids. Trimming removed 4 bases from V and 4 bases from J; junction bases left unmatched: 3. Germline CDR1 is SGHRS and CDR2 is YFSETQ. Here the CDR3 DNA reads TGCGCCAGCAGCGCTAGCGGGAGCTCAGATACGCAGTATTTT. It codes for CASSASGSSDTQYF.

A word on this clonotype: A much larger clone differs by one base, so this may be a read error. CDR3 in DNA: TGCGCCAGCAGCTCTGACAGGGGATTCGCCTACGAGCAGTTCTTC. This translates into CASSSDRGFAYEQFF. The chain couples TRBV5-1 to TRBJ2-7; TRBD1 agrees at 8 bases. The J call is uncertain, as TRBJ2-1 better fits the DNA end. Germline V gene data show CDR1 as SGHRS and CDR2 as YFSETQ. The CDR3 runs to 15 residues.

The chain employs TRBV5-6 and TRBJ1-6, with 7 bases fitting TRBD1. Trimming removed 2 bases from V and 8 bases from J; junction bases left unmatched: 4. CDR3 length: 14 residues. Germline V gene lookup returns CDR1 SGHDT and CDR2 YYEEEE. The CDR3, as DNA: TGTGCCAGCAGCTTCGACAGGGAGGATTCACCCCTCCACTTT. It translates to CASSFDREDSPLHF. The variable domain in full, completed from reference TRBV5-6 and TRBJ1-6, reads DAGVTQSPTHLIKTRGQQVTLRCSPKSGHDTVSWYQQALGQGPQFIFQYYEEEERQRGNFPDRFSGHQFPNYSSELNVNALLLGDSALYLCASSFDREDSPLHFGNGTRLTVT.

The V and J genes are TRBV7-3 and TRBJ2-2; D uncertain. The CDR3 runs 13 residues. Trimming took off 3 bases at V and 7 bases at J, with 9 bases between the two ends. Per germline, CDR1 SGHTA and CDR2 FQGTGA. The CDR3 DNA follows: TGTGCCAGCAGCTTGTCTGCAGACGGGGAGCTGTTTTTT. Translating it yields CASSLSADGELFF.

Concerning this clonotype: A much larger clone differs from this one at a single base, so this may be a read error. The genes are TRBV27 and TRBJ1-2; 9 nucleotides align to TRBD1. With 6 bases clipped from V and 8 bases from J, the junction kept 13 bases outside the gene matches. Germline-derived CDR1 and CDR2 are MNHEY and SMNVEV (reference sequence). The CDR3 is 15 amino acids. This CDR3 is CASRPTGGLFGGYTF. DNA of the CDR3: TGTGCCAGCAGGCCAACAGGGGGCCTCTTCGGGGGCTACACCTTC.

The chain uses TRBV7-2 and TRBJ2-7; 7 bases align to TRBD2. Trimming cost V 5 bases and J 3 bases; bases outside gene matches: 16. The CDR3 consists of 17 residues. Germline CDR1 reads SGHTA; CDR2 reads FQGNSA. The CDR3, as DNA: TGTGCCAGCAGCCAAGGTTTCGCGGGAGTAGTGATCTACGAGCAGTACTTC. Translated: CASSQGFAGVVIYEQYF.

Ten or more counts support this clonotype. The chain has TRBV7-6 and TRBJ2-3, with 9 bases fitting TRBD2. With V trimmed by 5 bases and J by 2 bases, 5 bases remained unmatched. Germline V CDR1 and CDR2: SGHVS, FNYEAQ. CDR3 size: 15 residues. CDR3 sequence reads: CASSIPSGVTDTQYF. The CDR3 DNA sequence: TGTGCCAGCAGCATACCTAGCGGGGTCACAGATACGCAGTATTTT.

The V and J genes are TRBV2 and TRBJ2-3; no clear D. This CDR3 has 16 amino acids. Germline CDR1 SNHLY, CDR2 FYNNEI. The V gene lost 7 bases and the J gene lost 3 bases, with 20 bases spanning the gap. This chain's CDR3 is CASIYNMHSVTDTQYF. The CDR3 DNA follows: TGTGCCAGCATCTATAACATGCACTCAGTAACAGATACGCAGTATTTT.

The chain couples TRBV19 to TRBJ1-2; D possibly corresponds to TRBD1 (5 bases). Germline V CDR1 and CDR2: LNHDA, SQIVND (reference sequence). This CDR3 contains 14 residues. V was pared by 7 bases and J by 2 bases, with 14 bases between. The CDR3 here is CASKDWGMNYGYTF. CDR3 nucleotides: TGTGCCAGTAAGGACTGGGGGATGAACTATGGCTACACCTTC.

This clonotype was counted only a few times. J is TRBJ1-4 and V is TRBV27, with 8 bases identical to TRBD1. The CDR3 is 14 residues long. Germline V gives CDR1 MNHEY, CDR2 SMNVEV (reference sequence). Losses at the gene ends were 10 bases for V and 2 bases for J; bases not matched to a gene: 6. Here the CDR3 DNA reads TGTGCCACCCGACAGGGGCTGACTAATGAAAAACTGTTTTTT. As protein: CATRQGLTNEKLFF. Full variable domain (outside the CDR3, taken from reference TRBV27 and TRBJ1-4): EAQVTQNPRYLITVTGKKLTVTCSQNMNHEYMSWYRQDPGLGLRQIYYSMNVEVTDKGDVPEGYKVSRKEKRNFPLILESPSPNQTSLYFCATRQGLTNEKLFFGSGTQLSVL.

This clonotype was observed many times. The V gene is TRBV5-1, the J gene TRBJ2-1, with 11 bases aligning to TRBD2. The CDR3 contains 17 residues. Germline CDR1 reads SGHRS; CDR2 reads YFSETQ. V shed 2 bases, J shed 0 bases, and the junction held 4 bases outside the gene matches. The CDR3 sequence is CASSLSGTSGSYNEQFF. CDR3 coding DNA: TGCGCCAGCAGCTTAAGCGGGACTAGCGGCTCCTACAATGAGCAGTTCTTC.

V gene TRBV6-1 combines with J gene TRBJ2-1; 11 bases align to TRBD2. Germline values: CDR1 MNHNS, CDR2 SASEGT. This CDR3 comprises 14 residues. Trimming took 5 bases from V and 8 from J; bases not matched to a gene: 5. The CDR3 spells CASSLSGREDEQFF. CDR3 nucleotides: TGTGCCAGCAGTCTTAGCGGGAGGGAGGATGAGCAGTTCTTC.

The rearrangement joins TRBV27 to TRBJ1-1; tentatively, D is TRBD1 (6 bases). Germline CDR1 MNHEY, CDR2 SMNVEV (reference sequence). The CDR3 is made up of 17 amino acids. V lost 4 bases and J lost 2, with 20 bases in between. CDR3 sequence: CASSSRPGGAINTEAFF. The CDR3 DNA reads TGTGCCAGCAGTTCCCGTCCGGGGGGGGCCATTAACACTGAAGCTTTCTTT.

This clonotype was found many times. The chain combines TRBV9 with TRBJ2-1; a weak D match, TRBD2 (5 bases). Germline loops: CDR1 SGDLS, CDR2 YYNGEE. The CDR3 sequence is 18 residues long. The ends were cut back, 0 bases at V and 6 bases at J, with 22 bases in the middle. The chain's CDR3 is CASSVAVSDGLASNEQFF. In DNA form, the CDR3 reads TGTGCCAGCAGCGTAGCCGTCTCTGACGGGCTAGCTTCCAATGAGCAGTTCTTC.

In its sample, this clonotype was seen a few times. This rearrangement joins TRBV5-6 to TRBJ2-5, with D perhaps TRBD2 (5 bases). CDR1 and CDR2 from the germline V gene are SGHDT and YYEEEE. V was clipped by 4 bases and J by 2 bases, with 15 bases between them. The CDR3 has 15 amino acids. The CDR3 bases are TGTGCCAGCAGCGGAATGGACTCGACGCAAGAGACCCAGTACTTC. Protein: CASSGMDSTQETQYF.

This clonotype was picked up a small number of times. The chain uses TRBV5-1 and TRBJ2-5; 7 bases are a match to TRBD1. The CDR3 is made up of 14 amino acids. Unmatched junction bases numbered 9, after V lost 5 bases and J lost 5 bases. The germline gives CDR1 SGHRS, CDR2 YFSETQ. The CDR3 DNA reads as TGCGCCAGCAGTATCAGGACAGGCCGCGAGACCCAGTACTTC. This sequence encodes CASSIRTGRETQYF.

This clonotype showed up just a few times. CDR3 bases: TGCGCCAGCAGCCCATGGACGGTACTCTATGGCTACACCTTC. Translated: CASSPWTVLYGYTF. The chain recombines TRBV5-1 with TRBJ1-2; the D is unclear. Germline V lookup: CDR1 SGHRS, CDR2 YFSETQ. The V end was cut by 4 bases, the J end by 4 bases, with 14 bases between. The CDR3 loop spans 14 amino acids.

Ten or more counts support this clonotype. The chain employs TRBV7-9 and TRBJ2-1, with 10 bases that match TRBD2. The CDR3 is 17 amino acids. The germline CDR1 and CDR2 sequences are SEHNR and FQNEAQ (reference sequence). With 5 bases clipped from V and 2 bases from J, the junction kept 9 bases outside the gene matches. CDR3 protein: CASSHTTSGRAYNEQFF. Here the CDR3 DNA reads TGTGCCAGCAGCCACACGACTAGCGGGCGCGCCTACAATGAGCAGTTCTTC.